What follows are 2 T cell receptor beta chains derived from one specimen sequenced in a study of cytomegalovirus exposure and HLA in healthy donors. The PCR contained 60 Vbeta and 13 Jbeta primers. Produced via immunoSEQ multiplex PCR; TCRdb's table is partial and in-frame only. The repertoire includes about 170,000 clones, approximately 81% of them detected once, and less than 2.5% sits in the top ten. Sample: PBMCs. The receptor source for this set is a woman between 45 and 65 years old in good health and CMV-seronegative.

This clone has just one count. This chain connects TRBV2 to TRBJ1-3, with D tentatively TRBD1 (5 bases). Trimming removed 6 bases at V and 2 bases at J, with 11 bases between. The CDR3 contains 14 residues. Per the germline V gene, CDR1 is SNHLY and CDR2 is FYNNEI. The CDR3 spells CASRLQGTGNTIYF. Written as DNA, the CDR3 is TGTGCCAGCAGACTCCAGGGTACTGGAAACACCATATATTTT.

This clone has a single count. V usage is TRBV9 and J usage is TRBJ1-3; the D gene is possibly TRBD1 (6 bases). The CDR3 has 17 amino acids. V gave up 0 bases and J gave up 4 bases, with 17 bases separating them. Germline V lookup: CDR1 SGDLS, CDR2 YYNGEE. CDR3 coding DNA: TGTGCCAGCAGCGTAGTCTCAGGGGCCATCGCGGGAAACACCATATATTTT. Residues: CASSVVSGAIAGNTIYF. Looking up the rest from reference TRBV9 and TRBJ1-3 gives the full variable domain: DSGVTQTPKHLITATGQRVTLRCSPRSGDLSVYWYQQSLDQGLQFLIQYYNGEERAKGNILERFSAQQFPDLHSELNLSSLELGDSALYFCASSVVSGAIAGNTIYFGEGSWLTVV.